The entry that follows covers one T cell receptor (beta chain) sequence. The antigen remains undetermined. Preparation of the TCRbeta library used unique molecular identifiers. TCRdb independently ran MiXCR on the PCR reads; one entry per CDR3 protein. Of 95,000 to 150,000 distinct CDR3 sequences listed, roughly 23% are singletons. J gave up 1 base and V 3 bases, and 9 bases lay outside the gene matches. CDR1 MDHEN and CDR2 SYDVKM come from the germline V gene. This CDR3 contains 16 residues. The data originate from a study of T-cell reconstitution after alpha-beta-depleted transplantation in children. Study-level results: There were some patients whose high TCRbeta diversity at day 60 came from surviving recipient T cells and thymic progenitors. Roughly two months post-transplant, alpha-beta T cells reportedly originated from several hundred graft clones that had expanded. Newly generated T cells supplied most T-cell counts and diversity one year post-transplant.

This clonotype was obtained from a male patient between 2 and 10 years old who had a stem cell transplant for chronic granulomatous disease, so the T cells may come from the graft donor. Sequencing used PBMCs, mostly from graft donor cells, obtained 180 days after TCRalphabeta/CD19-depleted stem cell transplant. The chain combines TRBV28 with TRBJ2-7; 7 bases match TRBD1. CDR3 bases: TGTGCCAGCAGTTTCTCTCCGGACAGGCTTTCCTACGAGCAGTACTTC. It is translated as CASSFSPDRLSYEQYF.